This TCR beta chain is from a study of blood T cell repertoires in COVID-19. CDR1 is SQVTM and CDR2 is ANQGSEA in the germline V gene. With 3 bases removed from V and 2 bases from J, the gap between germline ends came to 10 bases. This CDR3 is built from 13 residues. This clone was observed once. Sequenced by immunoSEQ multiplex PCR; TCRdb stores in-frame clones only, minus some. Altogether 200,000 or so clones are present, roughly 80% being singletons, with the ten largest covering over 9.5%. The sequence was collected from a woman older than 75 with acute or convalescent COVID-19. This sequence joins TRBV29-1 and TRBJ2-5, with D possibly being TRBD1 (5 bases). Sequenced: peripheral blood. The CDR3 protein is CSVDVRAQETQYF. As DNA, the CDR3 is TGCAGCGTTGACGTCAGGGCGCAAGAGACCCAGTACTTC.